The present T cell receptor (beta chain) was sequenced within a study of blood T cell repertoires in COVID-19. Study background: COVID-19 samples from acute and convalescent phases originated in the United States, Italy and Spain. In each case, the material was cDNA or gDNA derived from T cells, B-cell-depleted T cells, or PBMCs.

In the authors' methods: Amplified reference gene primers provided the basis for estimating nucleated cell counts. Clones were read by immunoSEQ multiplex PCR, and TCRdb kept only the in-frame ones, dropping some. Clonal size and the V and J genes are those of that table, whereas D and trimming came from the DNA. Of fewer than 200,000 clones listed, approximately 82% are singletons. To note about this clone: Additional DNA sequences in this sample encode the identical CDR3.

What was sequenced was peripheral blood. The clonotype was recovered from a woman older than 75 with acute or convalescent COVID-19.

CDR3 DNA sequence: TGCGCCAGCAGCTTCAAAGAGACCCAGTACTTC. Its protein is CASSFKETQYF. The chain recombines TRBV5-1 with TRBJ2-5, with D unclear. The germline V and J ends were trimmed by 2 bases and 3 bases, with 2 bases remaining between them. Per the germline V gene, CDR1 is SGHRS and CDR2 is YFSETQ. This CDR3 comprises 11 residues.